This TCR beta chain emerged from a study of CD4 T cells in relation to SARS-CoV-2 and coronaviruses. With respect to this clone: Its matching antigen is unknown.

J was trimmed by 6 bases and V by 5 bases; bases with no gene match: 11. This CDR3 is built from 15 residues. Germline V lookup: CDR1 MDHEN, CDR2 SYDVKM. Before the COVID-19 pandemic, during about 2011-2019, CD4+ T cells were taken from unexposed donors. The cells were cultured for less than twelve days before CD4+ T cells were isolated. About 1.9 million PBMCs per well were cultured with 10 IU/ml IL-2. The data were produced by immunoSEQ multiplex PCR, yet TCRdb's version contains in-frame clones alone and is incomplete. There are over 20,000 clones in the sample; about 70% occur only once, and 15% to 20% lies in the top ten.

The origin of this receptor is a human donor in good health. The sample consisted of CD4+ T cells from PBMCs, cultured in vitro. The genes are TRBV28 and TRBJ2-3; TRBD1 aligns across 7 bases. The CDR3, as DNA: TGTGCCAGCAGTGCCCCGGGACAGTCAAGCGATACGCAGTATTTT. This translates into CASSAPGQSSDTQYF.